These 10 T cell receptor beta chains were sequenced from one sample in a study of patients and donors after allogeneic stem cell transplantation. TCRdb re-called the RT-PCR reads through MiXCR, storing one row per CDR3 protein. The table records hundreds of thousands of distinct CDR3 sequences, 11% to 15% of them present only once. Sequenced: blood, either unsorted or a sorted T cell fraction (not recorded which). These receptors originate from a human donor who was either an allogeneic HSCT recipient or a stem cell or donor lymphocyte infusion donor (not recorded which). It is not recorded whose cells these are; they may come from a transplant donor.

Details on this clonotype: A much larger clone is a single base away; this may be a read error. J is TRBJ2-3 and V is TRBV6-6; unclear D gene. V gave up 7 bases and J gave up 0 bases, with 2 bases separating them. This CDR3 has 11 residues. Germline CDR1 reads MNHNY; CDR2 reads SVGAGI (reference sequence). The CDR3 region is CASTSTDTQYF. The CDR3 DNA follows: TGTGCCAGCACCAGCACAGATACGCAGTATTTT.

The table lists this clonotype with a few counts. The J gene is TRBJ1-2, the V gene TRBV12-3 or TRBV12-4; 12 nucleotides line up with TRBD1. V trimming: 7 bases; J trimming: 8 bases; junction bases outside the gene matches: 11. This CDR3 contains 15 residues. This chain's CDR3 is CASTFSGGTGGGYTF. The CDR3 DNA sequence: TGTGCCAGCACCTTTTCCGGTGGGACAGGGGGCGGCTACACCTTC.

This chain links TRBV7-2 with TRBJ2-1; D might be TRBD1 or TRBD2, each matching 6 bases. Trimming pared 6 bases from V and 0 bases from J, leaving 12 bases between. This CDR3 is 15 amino acids long. Germline lookup yields CDR1 SGHTA and CDR2 FQGNSA. The CDR3 reads CASRGGSSSYNEQFF. The CDR3 bases are TGTGCCAGCAGGGGGGGCTCCTCCTCCTACAATGAGCAGTTCTTC.

This clonotype was seen only a few times. CDR3 in DNA: TGTGCCAGCGGCATGCCGAACACCGGGGAGCTGTTTTTT. The encoded protein is CASGMPNTGELFF. This chain uses TRBV6-1 with TRBJ2-2; no clear D. Germline V gives CDR1 MNHNS, CDR2 SASEGT. The V gene lost 8 bases and the J gene lost 0 bases, with 7 bases spanning the gap. This CDR3 has 13 amino acids.

This sequence joins TRBV11-3 and TRBJ2-2; D is unresolved. Deletions cut 1 base from V and 5 bases from J, with 11 bases between. Germline lookup yields CDR1 SGHNT and CDR2 YENEEA. The CDR3 runs to 15 residues. The CDR3 region is CASSLGHQQTGELFF. In DNA, the CDR3 is TGTGCCAGCAGCTTAGGACACCAGCAGACCGGGGAGCTGTTTTTT. Combining the CDR3 with reference TRBV11-3 and TRBJ2-2 gives the whole variable domain EAGVVQSPRYKIIEKKQPVAFWCNPISGHNTLYWYLQNLGQGPELLIRYENEEAVDDSQLPKDRFSAERLKGVDSTLKIQPAELGDSAVYLCASSLGHQQTGELFFGEGSRLTVL.

As concerns this clonotype: Compared with germline, one end of the junction differs, possibly owing to a read error. The chain is built from TRBV4-3 and TRBJ2-1; D remains ambiguous. The length of the CDR3 is 17 residues. CDR1 and CDR2 from the germline V gene are LGHNA and YSLEER. CDR3: CASSQDLGPDSYNEQVF. For the CDR3, the DNA is TGCGCCAGCAGCCAAGACCTAGGGCCCGATTCCTACAATGAGCAGGTCTTC.

The chain combines TRBV2 with TRBJ2-7; perhaps TRBD1 as D (5 bases). Per germline, CDR1 SNHLY and CDR2 FYNNEI. This CDR3 spans 11 amino acids. Deletions cut 6 bases from V and 6 bases from J, with 9 bases between. The CDR3 nucleotides are TGTGCCAGCAGAATCAGGGTCGAGCAGTACTTC. It encodes CASRIRVEQYF.

The table lists this clonotype with a few counts. This sequence joins TRBV20-1 and TRBJ2-7, with 7 bases identical to TRBD1. The CDR3 spans 13 residues. V was pared by 6 bases and J by 2 bases, with 7 bases of the junction left unmatched. CDR1 and CDR2 from the germline V gene are DFQATT and SNEGSKA (reference sequence). The CDR3 spells CSAGEQGAYEQYF. The CDR3 region has the DNA TGCAGTGCCGGAGAGCAGGGGGCCTACGAGCAGTACTTC.

In its sample, this clonotype was seen many times. The J gene is TRBJ1-1, the V gene TRBV5-1; 10 bases agree with TRBD1. V was clipped by 2 bases and J by 10 bases; unmatched bases: 8. Germline CDR1 and CDR2: SGHRS and YFSETQ. The CDR3 runs 14 residues. The CDR3 DNA reads TGCGCCAGCAGCTTATTGACAGGGGGCAGTGGAGCTTTCTTT. Protein: CASSLLTGGSGAFF.

This sequence joins TRBV14 and TRBJ2-1; unclear D gene. The length of the CDR3 is 12 residues. Germline CDR1 and CDR2: SGHDN and FVKESK. V dropped 1 base and J dropped 10 bases, with 8 bases sitting between them. The DNA for the CDR3 is TGTGCCAGCAGCCAAGGGAGATGGGAGCAGTTCTTC. Its protein is CASSQGRWEQFF.